This T cell receptor (beta chain) was documented in a study of T cells after yellow fever vaccination. It was through 5'RACE template switching that TCR cDNA was made, with a universal primer site and UMIs added. MiXCR, applied by TCRdb to the 5' RACE reads, yields one record per CDR3 protein. The repertoire holds about 230,000 distinct CDR3 sequences, with approximately 6.8% as singletons. V lost 6 bases and J lost 4; bases outside the gene matches: 10. CDR3 size: 14 residues. Germline loops: CDR1 SQVTM, CDR2 ANQGSEA. This clonotype has ten or more counts. Its specificity is unknown. Notes on the study in general: Boosting was followed by the reappearance of most primary-vaccination clones (about 97% CD4, 88% CD8).

Source: CD4+ T cells sorted from PBMCs, taken on the day of the yellow fever booster vaccination. This chain connects TRBV29-1 to TRBJ1-1; 8 bases map to TRBD1. The TCR originated in a man aged 25-45 years who received the YFV17D yellow fever vaccine. CDR3 DNA: TGCAGCGTGCAACAGGGGGTTCGTTTCACTGAAGCTTTCTTT. Translating it yields CSVQQGVRFTEAFF.